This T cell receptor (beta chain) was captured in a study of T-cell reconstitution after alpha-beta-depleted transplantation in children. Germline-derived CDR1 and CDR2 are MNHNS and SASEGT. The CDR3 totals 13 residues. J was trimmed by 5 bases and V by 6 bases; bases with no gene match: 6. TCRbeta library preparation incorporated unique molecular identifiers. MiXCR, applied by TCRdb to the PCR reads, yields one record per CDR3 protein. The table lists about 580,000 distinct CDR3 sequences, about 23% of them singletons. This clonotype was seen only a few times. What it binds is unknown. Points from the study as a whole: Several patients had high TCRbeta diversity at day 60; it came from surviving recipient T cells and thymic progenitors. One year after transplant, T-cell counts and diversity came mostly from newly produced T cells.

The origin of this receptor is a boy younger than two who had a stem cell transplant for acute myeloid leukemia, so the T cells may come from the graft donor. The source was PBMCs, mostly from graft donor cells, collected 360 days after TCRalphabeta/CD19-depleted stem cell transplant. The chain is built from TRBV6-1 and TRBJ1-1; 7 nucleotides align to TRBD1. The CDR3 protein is CASRTGMETEAFF. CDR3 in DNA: TGTGCCAGCAGGACAGGGATGGAGACTGAAGCTTTCTTT.